These T cell receptor beta chains were read from a single sample in a study of response to subunit inactivated influenza vaccine. Using its own MiXCR run on the RT-PCR reads, TCRdb lists one record per CDR3 protein. The table lists roughly 650,000 distinct CDR3 sequences, approximately 14% of them singletons. The source was PBMCs from blood, collected roughly 12 days after vaccination. Receptors originate from a man aged 45 to 65 who received an inactivated influenza vaccine. Each CDR3 is given with its conserved first and last residue. Fields, in order: clone size, V gene, D gene, J gene, CDR3 DNA, CDR3 protein. The D gene is left open where the match is weak. Where a row states a size, it is once, few, many or the class of an expanded clone; other rows omit it.

>NA|TRBV7-2|TRBD2|TRBJ2-1
TGTGCCAGCAGCTTTGCGGGGACTAGCGGGCAATACAATGAGCAGTTCTTC
CASSFAGTSGQYNEQFF
>NA|TRBV10-3|TRBD2|TRBJ2-7
TGTGCCATCAGTGAGTCAAGCGGGGCTGCTTACGAGCAGTACTTC
CAISESSGAAYEQYF
>many|TRBV12-3/TRBV12-4|NA|TRBJ2-2
TGTGCCAGCAGAGACAGAAGGGGCACCGGGGAGCTGTTTTTT
CASRDRRGTGELFF
>NA|TRBV3-1|TRBD1|TRBJ2-1
TGTGCCAGCAGCCAAGGACAGGGGATGTCCAATGAGCAGTTCTTC
CASSQGQGMSNEQFF
>NA|TRBV7-2|TRBD2|TRBJ2-4
TGTGCCAGCAGCCCCCAGCGGGGGGGGGCCAAAAACATTCAGTACTTC
CASSPQRGGAKNIQYF
>NA|TRBV2|NA|TRBJ1-5
TGTGCCAGCAGGATCAGGGGCAATCAGCCCCAGCATTTT
CASRIRGNQPQHF
>NA|TRBV12-3/TRBV12-4|TRBD1|TRBJ1-2
TGTGCCAGCAGTACGGACAGGGTACGTGGCTACACCTTC
CASSTDRVRGYTF
>few|TRBV21-1|NA|TRBJ1-1
TGTGCCAGCAGCAAAAGCACAGGGACCAACACTGAAGCTTTCTTT
CASSKSTGTNTEAFF
>NA|TRBV20-1|NA|TRBJ2-7
TGCAGTGCTAGAGTAGGAAGCGCTGTAGCCTACGAGCAGTACTTC
CSARVGSAVAYEQYF
>NA|TRBV7-2|NA|TRBJ2-7
TGTGCCAGCAGCCCTCATGGTGGCGGGAACGTGAACGAGCAGTACTTC
CASSPHGGGNVNEQYF
>many|TRBV5-6|TRBD1|TRBJ2-7
TGTGCCAGCAGCTCGACCTGGGACAGCTTCTACGAGCAGTACTTC
CASSSTWDSFYEQYF
>NA|TRBV3-1|NA|TRBJ1-4
TGTGCCAGCAGCCGATACAGGGATTCAACTAATGAAAAACTGTTTTTT
CASSRYRDSTNEKLFF
>few|TRBV5-1|NA|TRBJ2-5
TGCGCCAGCAGCTTCGAGGAGCAAGAGACCCAGTACTTC
CASSFEEQETQYF
>NA|TRBV5-1|NA|TRBJ2-5
TGCGCCAGCAGCTTGGAGCAGGGCGGGGAGACCCAGTACTTC
CASSLEQGGETQYF
>many|TRBV16|NA|TRBJ2-7
TGTGCCAGCAGCCAATCGGGAGGGGGCAGTTACGAGCAGTACTTC
CASSQSGGGSYEQYF
>NA|TRBV6-1|NA|TRBJ1-6
TGTGCCAGCACCAAAGGACAGCCTAATTCACCCCTCCACTTT
CASTKGQPNSPLHF
>NA|TRBV3-1|NA|TRBJ2-1
TGTGCCACCAGCCAAGGGGGAGCGGGTAGCTCCTACAATGAGCAGTTCTTC
CATSQGGAGSSYNEQFF
>few|TRBV12-3/TRBV12-4|NA|TRBJ2-3
TGTGCCAGCAGTTCTACAGCAACCCTACACCTTGGGGTGGATACGCAGTATTTT
CASSSTATLHLGVDTQYF
>few|TRBV12-3/TRBV12-4|NA|TRBJ1-5
TGTGCCAGCAGTTTAGCTAGGAGTCAGCCCCAGCATTTT
CASSLARSQPQHF
>NA|TRBV10-3|TRBD2|TRBJ2-3
TGTGCCATCAGACCGAGCGGGGGGGCCTCAGATACGCAGTATTTT
CAIRPSGGASDTQYF